These T cell receptor beta chains were read from a single sample in a study of neurological immune-mediated disorders. TCRdb independently ran MiXCR on the 5' RACE reads; one entry per CDR3 protein. The sample has roughly 25,000 distinct CDR3 sequences; about 13% are singletons. Sequencing was carried out using CD4+ T cells from blood. The receptors were sampled from a female donor with HTLV-1-associated myelopathy (HAM/TSP). CDR3s leave out the opening cysteine and the closing phenylalanine or tryptophan.

J gene	V gene	CDR3 protein
TRBJ2-3	TRBV12-3/TRBV12-4	ASSTGTDTQY
TRBJ1-4	TRBV20-1	SANRDSEKLF
TRBJ2-3	TRBV3-1	ASSQAPAGTDTQY
TRBJ2-3	TRBV10-3	AISERLAPNTQY
TRBJ2-1	TRBV7-2	ASSPNGGTGYNEQF
TRBJ1-5	TRBV7-2	ASSTRPGQGGGVQPQH
TRBJ2-7	TRBV18	ASSRHSDTGSYEQY
TRBJ1-1	TRBV18	ASSPGTENTEAF
TRBJ2-1	TRBV20-1	SARGEGEGSGEQF
TRBJ2-5	TRBV15	ATSRDLGGTGRETQY
TRBJ2-1	TRBV7-9	ASSQGTSGNYNEQF
TRBJ2-5	TRBV29-1	SVDEGNLKETQY
TRBJ2-7	TRBV29-1	SVEVRKQGSYEQY
TRBJ2-3	TRBV20-1	SASSMADTQY